This T cell receptor (beta chain) originates from a study of cytomegalovirus exposure and HLA in healthy donors (dated by TCRdb to about 2017). Looking at the study overall: According to an earlier analysis of 550 to 700 of the donors, roughly 180 million T cells yielded 120 million or so unique TCR beta sequences and approximately 300 Gb of sequence data. Along with the roughly 710-subject first cohort, a separate validation cohort of over a hundred different subjects was used. Alongside the repertoire data, information on donor age, sex, ethnicity and CMV serostatus was compiled. In a later genetic analysis, genome-wide SNP genotypes for about 65% of the roughly 700 donors were used, and that subset was treated as a discovery cohort. The study was designed to test whether signatures of past pathogen exposure could be identified by cataloging public T cell receptors. Roughly 300 gigabases of sequencing data and approximately 91 million unique TCR sequences made up an early release that covered around 640 HLA-typed donors. Rather than drawing on any new phenotypic data, the later analysis identified candidate immune exposures from TCR beta sequences and the way those sequences occurred across donors. In an earlier analysis of roughly 600 of the donors, high-throughput TCR beta sequencing was used to judge whether each TCR beta V gene segment behaved as functional or pseudogenic. In a later analysis, previously published TCR beta repertoires from hundreds of donors were re-analyzed and high-resolution HLA genotyping was added so that TCR occurrence patterns could be studied. All discovery cohort repertoires had been generated on a single sequencing platform. Using immunosequencing, the study profiled T cell repertoires from roughly 650 subjects and related those repertoires to cytomegalovirus serostatus. Because of strong linkage in the cohort, five DR-DQ haplotypes were treated as single units for association and clustering. HLA typing included class I and class II loci at four-digit resolution. Across around 400 genotyped donors of the cohort, an average of about 250,000 unique TCR beta nucleotide sequences per donor were sequenced, and around 19% of those sequences were non-productive. High-throughput TCR immunosequencing, statistical association of individual TCRs with disease status, and machine learning were combined to predict cytomegalovirus infection status. Of the approximately 400 genotyped donors, roughly 76% were placed in the genetic ancestry cluster associated with self-reported Caucasian donors. The number of typed donors differed by locus: roughly 620-640 for A, B, C, DRB1 and DQB1; 522 for DQA1; about 600 for DPA1; and about 470 for DPB1.

The investigation overall reported the following: The earlier analysis of about 600 of the donors excluded 15 to 20 rarely observed V segments, including chromosome 9 orphons, because counts were too low. A group of highly shared sequence variants was considered likely to be a technical artifact of the sequencing pipeline. In vitro tests confirmed that a few of the cytomegalovirus-associated TCR beta chains recognize cytomegalovirus antigens. At a false discovery rate of 0.05, a later analysis linked 15,000 to 20,000 TCR beta sequences to specific HLA alleles. According to the authors, the approach could potentially be generalized to other disease states and immunological phenotypes. Some IMGT-functional V segments, including TRBV6-2 and TRBV6-3, could not be distinguished by the 87-base-pair reads and were therefore excluded. The only immune exposure information available for the cohort was CMV serostatus. HLA typing was unavailable for some donors at each locus, so association tests used only the typed subset. According to a later analysis, parvovirus B19, influenza, CMV and Epstein-Barr virus appeared linked to several top co-occurrence clusters. A later analysis found that TCR association rates varied across HLA loci, with DRB1 alleles showing the most associated TCRs and HLA-C alleles the fewest. Compared with equally common non-associated chains, HLA-associated TCR beta chains in a later analysis were more clonally expanded and had lower generation probabilities. In a later genetic analysis, fewer N-insertions in productive TCRs were reported among donors in an Asian-associated ancestry cluster than the roughly 670-donor mean. Most TCR sequences were observed very rarely across donors, whereas some public TCRs were present in many individuals. Strong co-occurrence of HLA alleles, especially DR and DQ, made assigning TCR associations to individual alleles difficult. Correlated functional status among segregating V segments might be attributable to linkage disequilibrium, but an unknown experimental factor could not be ruled out. An association between a missense DCLRE1C variant and V-gene and J-gene trimming of TCR beta chains was found in a later genetic analysis and replicated in an independent cohort. A later analysis found that most CMV-associated TCR beta chains appeared HLA-restricted, with HLA associations seemingly driven largely by CMV exposure. In an earlier analysis of approximately 600 of the donors, most TCR beta V segments were observed in productive rearrangements about 87% or about 30% of the time, broadly matching IMGT annotations. A further reported finding was that TCR beta sequences accurately predicted the HLA-A and HLA-B alleles for most subjects in the first cohort. In the study, some 160 TCR beta chains were listed as associated with cytomegalovirus. Roughly uniform sequencing depth across donors was assumed in presence/absence analyses, although this assumption may not hold. Only TCR beta chains were sequenced in this cohort, and the absence of alpha or paired-chain data limited detectable features. The classifier was reported to diagnose cytomegalovirus status with high specificity and sensitivity in both the original cohort and the validation cohort.

On this clone: The antigen it binds to is not known.

CDR1 is given as SQVTM and CDR2 as ANQGSEA, both from the germline V gene. Reading from cysteine to phenylalanine, the CDR3 counts 14 amino acids. The retained sequence is limited to the CDR3, 42 bases, with the frame set at the first base. From V the trimming removes 7 bases and from J it removes 0 bases, while the gene matches leave 6 bases of the junction unaccounted for. The cohort consisted of 666 healthy bone marrow donors. All cohort members were sampled while nominally healthy, although unrecorded immune exposures were likely present. The donor tested CMV seropositive, placing the donor among the approximately 310 seropositive members of the cohort. Each donor provided a peripheral blood sample, and peripheral blood mononuclear cells were used for TCR beta sequencing. The Qiagen DNeasy Blood Extraction Kit was used to extract genomic DNA from the blood cell samples. Libraries were made using the immunoSEQ multiplex PCR assay. A mixture of 60 forward primers for TCR Vbeta segments and 13 reverse primers for TCR Jbeta segments was used in the multiplex PCR. A multiplex PCR assay on genomic DNA amplified the CDR3 region of rearranged TCR beta genes. The amplified TCR beta libraries were sequenced on the Illumina HiSeq System as 87-base-pair reads. The original methods were these. A later analysis counted tens of millions of unique TCR beta chains across the 600 to 850 repertoires, and 9 million to 14 million of these chains were shared by at least two donors. To remove PCR and sequencing errors, raw reads were error-corrected and collapsed into unique sequences using a nearest-neighbor algorithm that merged closely related sequences. Alignment of CDR3 sequences to IMGT reference sequences was used to assign V, D and J gene segments. For a sequence to be retained, at least a six-nucleotide match to both a V gene segment and a J gene segment was required. A rearrangement was called productive if the CDR3 had no stop codons and remained in frame with V and J, and every other rearrangement was called non-productive. Following IMGT convention, CDR3 was defined as the stretch from the second conserved V-encoded cysteine up to the conserved J-encoded phenylalanine. The earlier analysis of about 590 of the donors excluded sequences that lacked an unambiguous match to a single V gene segment. An earlier analysis of almost 600 of the donors classified V segments as functional when productive rearrangements were above 56.7% and as segregating when the standard deviation between donors was above 5%. A statistical classification framework was built to diagnose cytomegalovirus status from the catalog of TCR beta chain sequences. In a later analysis, V and J genes were assigned by comparing TCR nucleotide sequences against IMGT/GENE-DB human TR gene sequences. A later analysis assigned CDR3 sequences and most-parsimonious VDJ recombination scenarios with the TCRdist pipeline. In a later analysis, every TCR beta chain was defined by the combination of its CDR3 amino acid sequence and its V-gene family, and reads without a unique V-gene family were dropped. As a way to deal with suspected cross-contamination and a sequencing artifact, a later analysis dropped over 550 nucleotide sequences that were highly shared and had low generation probability. In a later analysis, a clonal expansion index was calculated for each public chain from normalized within-repertoire ranks of inferred template counts. A later analysis computed generation probabilities with a VDJ recombination model fitted to out-of-frame rearrangements, and checked the results against IGoR. A later analysis scored TCR-TCR, TCR-HLA and TCR-CMV co-occurrence with hypergeometric tests, applying a repertoire-size bias correction to TCR pairs. In a later analysis, false discovery rates were estimated by permuting HLA or CMV assignments 20 times. In a later analysis, co-occurring TCRs were grouped using DBSCAN, with TCRdist sequence similarity added in when clustering inside HLA-allele-positive subsets. Repertoires with fewer than 30,000 or more than 120,000 public chains were left out of co-occurrence clustering, as were four to six repertoires with anomalous nucleotide sharing. TCRdb took this table from immuneACCESS and kept in-frame rearrangements with V and J called. Such tables lack part of the clones; where checked against another copy, unresolved V genes explain under half of the gap, and the rest is unexplained. V and J calls and clone size follow that table, whereas D and trimming were derived from the DNA. The table held for this sample gives 150,000 to 200,000 clones. The ten largest clones represent less than 0.95% of the sample.

Sequencing was done on a sample of PBMCs. The clonotype was recovered from a woman aged 18-35 years in good health and CMV-seropositive. This receptor chain uses TRBV29-1 and TRBJ2-1; TRBD2 lines up with 7 middle nucleotides. The DNA reads as follows: TGCAGCGCCCTAGCGGTTCGCTCCTACAATGAGCAGTTCTTC. This gives the protein CSALAVRSYNEQFF.